This T cell receptor beta chain was identified during a study of human T cells and chemical hapten exposure. Time point defined: pre-sensitization, week 0. As to treatment: therapeutic diphenylcyclopropenone sensitization with weekly scalp DPC. TCRdb recomputed calls from the RACE reads with MiXCR, one row per CDR3 protein. The sample includes fewer than 300,000 distinct CDR3 sequences, roughly 8.9% of them seen just once. V trimming: 7 bases; J trimming: 4 bases; junction bases outside the gene matches: 9. The CDR3 loop spans 13 amino acids. Germline loops: CDR1 SQVTM, CDR2 ANQGSEA. Sequencing used whole blood, obtained in connection with sensitization to the hapten diphenylcyclopropenone (DPC). This chain links TRBV29-1 with TRBJ2-7; 8 positions match TRBD1. The sequence came from a woman aged 40 to 49 with alopecia areata. Some clones in this sample may be carry-over from other donors' samples. Here the CDR3 reads CSARQGRGYEQYF. The CDR3 DNA sequence: TGCAGCGCCAGACAGGGGAGAGGATACGAGCAGTACTTC.